The clone carrying this TCR beta chain was recorded at least ten times. The record originates from a study of regulatory T cells in long-lasting Graves disease. CDR3-region Arm-PCR and iRepertoire HTBI primers produced the TCR beta libraries. TCRdb redid the calling of the multiplex PCR reads with MiXCR, one entry per CDR3 protein. This table has about 440,000 distinct CDR3 sequences, about a sixth appearing once. This sample's time point: newly diagnosed GD, antithyroid drugs for less than 3 months. Making the TCR library involved RNA that had been extracted from PBMCs. V shed 1 base, J shed 4 bases, and the junction held 9 bases outside the gene matches. From germline, CDR1 is SGHAT and CDR2 FQDESV (reference sequence). CDR3 size: 17 residues. The sample was also linked to a second study, of T cells in Graves' hyperthyroidism and ophthalmopathy.

The rearrangement links TRBV11-1 to TRBJ2-1, with TRBD2 matching 8 bases. The receptor was isolated from a woman between 18 and 29 years old with Graves disease. Sequences were derived from peripheral blood mononuclear cells (PBMCs), sampled at new diagnosis, from a patient treated with antithyroid drugs. The CDR3 loop reads CASSLVSQRGLYNEQFF. The CDR3 region has the DNA TGTGCCAGCAGCTTAGTGTCCCAGCGGGGGTTGTACAATGAGCAGTTCTTC.